Sequencing of this T cell receptor (beta chain) was carried out in a study of monozygotic twins with inflammatory bowel disease (dated by TCRdb to the late 2010s). Concerning the study at large: The complete study included about 28 monozygotic twin pairs: 19 IBD-discordant Danish pairs and nine German pairs, of which four were IBD-concordant and five were IBD-discordant. Each individual had, on average, about 151 000 unique TCRalpha sequences and 181 000 unique TCRbeta sequences available for analysis. Within discordant pairs, disease-associated traits were sought mainly by comparing IBD patients with their genetically identical healthy co-twins.

Libraries were prepared through 5' RACE. The input for every TCR library was roughly 3.5 ug of total RNA. For each sample, cDNA synthesis with SMARTScribe reverse transcriptase was split into eight separate reactions. During cDNA synthesis, template switching introduced unique molecular identifiers that contained a 6-nucleotide sample barcode. Two nested PCRs of around 15 and 10 cycles amplified the TCRalpha and TCRbeta cDNA, and bead purification followed each PCR. Before amplification, the cDNA was both treated with uracil DNA-glycosylase and purified with the QIAquick PCR purification kit. The second PCR was the step at which Illumina TruSeq-compatible adapters and sample-specific barcodes were added. Library quality and concentration were assessed using TapeStation and Qubit, and about 5 ng of each library was pooled. The pooled libraries were sequenced with 2 x 100 bp reads and custom sequencing primers on an Illumina HiSeq2500 single-index Rapid Run. Turning to the authors' computational methods: UMI-based consensus assembly with MiGEC version 1.2.6 was used to correct PCR and sequencing errors. MiXCR version 2.1.1 handled V(D)J alignment, clonotype assembly and CDR3 extraction. Normalisation of gene usage, clonotype sharing and MAIT/NKT TCR abundance was achieved by analysing the top 1000, 10 000 and 20 000 clonotypes per sample. After downsampling to 27 000 UMIs, diversity was calculated as the inverse Simpson index using the vegan R package. Statistical testing used paired Mann-Whitney U tests on the discordant twin pairs and applied Benjamini-Hochberg correction for multiple testing. TCRdb reanalyzed the reads, keeping one entry per CDR3 protein sequence and omitting DNA. The V and J calls, along with clone size, are taken from TCRdb and not from the paper's own processing. The table for this sample lists 150,000 to 200,000 distinct CDR3 sequences. The ten largest clonotypes hold about 8% of the sample.

Study-wide findings and limitations: Differing immunosuppressive treatments among patients may have added background noise and inter-individual variability to the repertoires. A decrease in TCRbeta repertoire diversity, as measured by inverse Simpson index, was observed in IBD patients compared with their healthy co-twins. No single strong signal or clonotype linked to IBD turned up in the results, so the idea that one exists was not supported. The analysis was unable to tell apart different T cell subtypes. Compared with healthy twins, IBD patients had fewer clonotypes in common with other individuals, a difference most pronounced in patients showing signs of disease activity. Repertoire similarity did not differ between concordant and discordant twins, possibly due to limited statistical power.

As concerns this clonotype: This clone's antigen is unknown.

CDR1 DFQATT and CDR2 SNEGSKA are derived from the germline V gene (reference sequence). From the cysteine through the phenylalanine, the CDR3 covers 15 amino acids. Only the protein is on record. A 2.5 ml peripheral blood sample was drawn into PAXgene tubes per donor and stored at -80°C. Without any T cell sorting, total RNA was extracted from whole blood using the PAXgene blood miRNA kit on an automated QIAcube. Peripheral blood from monozygotic twin pairs who were concordant or discordant for inflammatory bowel disease underwent deep TCRalpha and TCRbeta repertoire profiling using unique molecular barcoding. Smoking habits were recorded for all twin pairs, with individuals classified as current, former or never smokers.

This receptor was obtained from a human donor with ulcerative colitis or Crohn's disease, or a healthy co-twin of an affected twin (not recorded which). Specimen: blood. This sequence uses TRBV20-1 and TRBJ1-2; TCRdb proposes TRBD1, but this gene call is untestable without DNA. For the CDR3, the sequence is CSARNVGQGRNGYTF.